This T cell receptor beta chain originates from a study of OX40 agonist ivuxolimab in advanced cancers. The CDR3 consists of 16 residues. Germline loops: CDR1 SGHRS, CDR2 YFSETQ. V shed 0 bases, J shed 6 bases, and the junction held 3 bases outside the gene matches. Sequenced by immunoSEQ multiplex PCR; TCRdb stores in-frame clones only, minus some. This sample has roughly 80,000 clones, with around 90% found just once. The clonotype comes from an adult with an advanced solid tumor such as melanoma, head and neck, liver or kidney cancer. The sequencing used CD4+ or CD8+ T cells sorted from blood, collected in a trial of the OX40 agonist ivuxolimab. This sequence joins TRBV5-1 and TRBJ2-1; 13 bases map to TRBD2. CDR3 sequence: CASSLGTSGRGNEQFF. CDR3 nucleotide sequence: TGCGCCAGCAGCTTGGGGACTAGCGGGAGAGGCAATGAGCAGTTCTTC. The entire variable domain, with the rest obtained from reference TRBV5-1 and TRBJ2-1, is as follows: KAGVTQTPRYLIKTRGQQVTLSCSPISGHRSVSWYQQTPGQGLQFLFEYFSETQRNKGNFPGRFSGRQFSNSRSEMNVSTLELGDSALYLCASSLGTSGRGNEQFFGPGTRLTVL.